These T cell receptor beta chains were read from a single sample in a study of response to subunit inactivated influenza vaccine. TCRdb processed the RT-PCR reads anew with MiXCR; each CDR3 protein has one entry. The sample holds under 550,000 distinct CDR3 sequences, around 7.7% seen once. Here the sequenced sample was PBMCs from blood, taken around 25 months after vaccination. The receptors shown here come from a man aged 45 to 75 who received an inactivated influenza vaccine. The CDR3 runs from the conserved cysteine through the conserved F or W. A D gene is named only where the DNA matches it firmly. A row's size may be missing; if present it is once, few, many or a size class.

TRBV4-3	TRBJ1-1	few	NA	CASSQEGRGTEAFF	TGCGCCAGCAGCCAAGAAGGAAGGGGCACTGAAGCTTTCTTT
TRBV7-2	TRBJ2-5	few	NA	CASSLWRQTGETQYF	TGTGCCAGCAGCTTATGGCGGCAAACGGGGGAGACCCAGTACTTC
TRBV6-5	TRBJ2-7	few	NA	CASSYSGESYEQYF	TGTGCCAGCAGTTACTCGGGGGAGTCCTACGAGCAGTACTTC
TRBV3-1	TRBJ2-1	few	TRBD2	CASSQGGIRASGEQFF	TGTGCCAGCAGCCAAGGGGGGATTAGGGCTAGCGGAGAGCAGTTCTTC
TRBV3-1	TRBJ2-1	many	NA	CASSPRQGGTYNEQFF	TGTGCCAGCAGCCCGCGACAGGGAGGAACCTACAATGAGCAGTTCTTC
TRBV5-6	TRBJ2-1	many	NA	CASSWGSRKNYDYNEQFF	TGTGCCAGCAGCTGGGGGTCGCGGAAGAACTATGACTACAATGAGCAGTTCTTC
TRBV4-3	TRBJ2-3	few	NA	CASSQQLTDTQYF	TGCGCCAGCAGCCAACAACTAACGGATACGCAGTATTTT
TRBV7-2	TRBJ2-7	many	NA	CASSLTGHEQYF	TGTGCCAGCAGCTTAACAGGGCACGAGCAGTACTTC
TRBV24-1	TRBJ2-5	few	NA	CATSDFQRGNQETQYF	TGTGCCACCAGTGATTTCCAACGGGGGAACCAAGAGACCCAGTACTTC
TRBV29-1	TRBJ2-5	few	NA	CSYFGQVQETQYF	TGCAGCTACTTTGGACAAGTCCAAGAGACCCAGTACTTC
TRBV2	TRBJ2-3	NA	NA	CASKTPPGQSTDTQYF	TGTGCCAGCAAGACACCTCCCGGGCAGAGCACAGATACGCAGTATTTT
TRBV20-1	TRBJ1-5	many	NA	CSAGQQNQPQHF	TGCAGTGCGGGGCAGCAAAATCAGCCCCAGCATTTT
TRBV7-6	TRBJ2-7	many	NA	CASSSRTGTPTYEQYF	TGTGCCAGCAGCTCCCGGACCGGGACCCCGACCTACGAGCAGTACTTC
TRBV3-1	TRBJ1-3	NA	NA	CASSPTGLNSGNTIYF	TGTGCCAGCAGCCCCACGGGTTTGAACTCTGGAAACACCATATATTTT
TRBV4-2	TRBJ2-1	NA	TRBD2	CASTPHDSGGPSAEQFF	TGTGCCAGCACCCCCCATGATTCGGGAGGGCCCTCTGCTGAGCAGTTCTTC
TRBV7-9	TRBJ1-2	few	NA	CASSLSALTAYGYTF	TGTGCCAGCAGCTTAAGCGCGTTAACAGCCTATGGCTACACCTTC
TRBV4-2	TRBJ2-2	NA	TRBD1	CASSQDPQGVTGELFF	TGTGCCAGCAGCCAAGATCCCCAGGGGGTAACCGGGGAGCTGTTTTTT
TRBV5-5	TRBJ2-1	NA	TRBD1	CASSLPGQGSYNEQFF	TGTGCCAGCAGCTTACCGGGACAGGGATCCTACAATGAGCAGTTCTTC
TRBV5-1	TRBJ2-7	many	NA	CASRSQLTPEQYF	TGCGCCAGCAGGTCCCAGCTTACACCTGAGCAGTACTTC
TRBV6-1	TRBJ2-3	NA	TRBD1	CASRSGTGASTQYF	TGTGCCAGCAGGTCCGGGACAGGGGCCAGTACGCAGTATTTT
TRBV28	TRBJ2-1	many	NA	CASSLATSYNEQFF	TGTGCCAGCAGTTTGGCGACCTCCTACAATGAGCAGTTCTTC
TRBV4-1	TRBJ2-7	many	NA	CASSPDSSYVEQYF	TGCGCCAGCAGCCCGGACTCCAGCTACGTCGAGCAGTACTTC
TRBV20-1	TRBJ2-1	many	NA	CSADKGNEQFF	TGCAGTGCTGACAAGGGGAATGAGCAGTTCTTC
TRBV9	TRBJ2-7	few	NA	CASSISGWAYEQYF	TGTGCCAGCAGCATAAGCGGGTGGGCCTACGAGCAGTACTTC
TRBV6-1	TRBJ2-3	many	TRBD2	CASTEWGLEDTQYF	TGTGCCAGCACAGAATGGGGACTAGAGGATACGCAGTATTTT
TRBV5-1	TRBJ1-1	NA	NA	CASSLAVGSLVEKAFF	TGCGCCAGCAGCTTGGCCGTCGGCAGCCTCGTTGAGAAAGCTTTCTTT
TRBV4-1	TRBJ2-7	few	NA	CASSQNPSGTRGNEQYF	TGCGCCAGCAGCCAGAACCCCTCCGGGACTCGAGGCAACGAGCAGTACTTC
TRBV27	TRBJ1-4	NA	NA	CASSFHGRGPSNEKLFF	TGTGCCAGCAGTTTCCACGGACGGGGGCCGTCTAATGAAAAACTGTTTTTT
TRBV21-1	TRBJ2-3	NA	NA	CASSKPAGVRLAIDTDTQYF	TGTGCCAGCAGCAAACCCGCCGGTGTGAGACTAGCGATCGACACAGATACGCAGTATTTT
TRBV6-2/TRBV6-3	TRBJ1-6	NA	TRBD1	CASSPGTGGRSPLHF	TGTGCCAGCAGTCCTGGGACAGGGGGCCGATCACCCCTCCACTTT
TRBV12-3/TRBV12-4	TRBJ2-5	few	NA	CASSRVVQETQYF	TGTGCCAGCTCCCGGGTTGTCCAAGAGACCCAGTACTTC
TRBV20-1	TRBJ2-3	NA	NA	CSGVVSDTQYF	TGCAGTGGTGTTGTCTCAGATACGCAGTATTTT
TRBV5-1	TRBJ1-5	many	NA	CASSLTGTQPQHF	TGCGCCAGCAGCTTGACAGGGACTCAGCCCCAGCATTTT
TRBV4-2	TRBJ2-5	few	TRBD2	CASSQGASGGARETQYF	TGTGCCAGCAGCCAAGGCGCAAGCGGGGGGGCCCGAGAGACCCAGTACTTC
TRBV20-1	TRBJ2-7	NA	NA	CSASSGAYEQYF	TGCAGTGCTAGTTCAGGGGCCTACGAGCAGTACTTC
TRBV29-1	TRBJ2-1	few	TRBD2	CSVEGRQLAEQFF	TGCAGCGTTGAGGGGAGACAACTAGCGGAGCAGTTCTTC
TRBV29-1	TRBJ2-5	few	NA	CSVVAQQETQYF	TGCAGCGTTGTTGCACAGCAAGAGACCCAGTACTTC
TRBV29-1	TRBJ1-5	many	TRBD1	CSGGQVFQPQHF	TGCAGCGGAGGACAGGTATTTCAGCCCCAGCATTTT
TRBV5-1	TRBJ1-1	many	NA	CASSLNFARNTEAFF	TGCGCCAGCAGCTTGAACTTTGCCAGGAACACTGAAGCTTTCTTT
TRBV27	TRBJ1-2	few	TRBD1	CASSPAGGGGGYTF	TGTGCCAGCAGTCCCGCAGGGGGCGGTGGTGGCTACACCTTC
TRBV6-1	TRBJ2-2	NA	NA	CASSPRGRGLGELFF	TGTGCCAGCAGTCCCCGGGGCAGGGGTCTCGGGGAGCTGTTTTTT
TRBV7-9	TRBJ2-5	NA	TRBD2	CASSLGLAGQYF	TGTGCCAGCAGCTTAGGATTAGCGGGGCAGTACTTC
TRBV7-2	TRBJ2-1	NA	NA	CASSNGRYNEQFF	TGTGCCAGCAGCAACGGACGCTACAATGAGCAGTTCTTC
TRBV4-3	TRBJ2-5	many	NA	CASSPWHRSQETQYF	TGCGCCAGCAGCCCCTGGCACAGGAGTCAAGAGACCCAGTACTTC